The clone carrying this T cell receptor beta chain was counted only a few times. The antigen remains undetermined. When the RNA was reverse transcribed, random hexamers were used with an input of roughly 0.45 to 1 ug. Amplification of TCR beta CDR3 was carried out by immunoSEQ multiplex PCR, which covered 54 Vbeta and 13 Jbeta segments. TCRdb fed the immunoSEQ multiplex PCR reads into MiXCR, producing one record per CDR3 protein. The sample holds approximately 280,000 distinct CDR3 sequences, approximately 85% seen once. CDR3 length equals 16 residues. Germline V CDR1 and CDR2: SGHVS, FQNEAQ. The V segment lost 3 bases and the J segment 3 bases; nucleotides outside the gene matches: 7. Sequencing targeted TCR beta in blood CD8+ and CD4+ T cells. This entry comes from a study of CD8 T cells in Susac syndrome. Study-wide findings and caveats: Acknowledgment was made by the study that its TCR sequencing and HLA analysis involved a relatively small number of individuals.

This TCR was sampled from a human donor with multiple sclerosis. The sample comprised CD8+ T cells from PBMCs. The chain recombines TRBV7-8 with TRBJ2-3; TRBD2 matches at 9 bases. The CDR3 reads CASSFRLAETTDTQYF. The DNA for the CDR3 is TGTGCCAGCAGCTTTAGACTAGCGGAAACTACAGATACGCAGTATTTT.